Below, one T cell receptor (beta chain) is given with its context. Antigen: not known. Assay used: immunoSEQ multiplex PCR; TCRdb lists only in-frame clones, some missing. In the table there are 35,000 to 50,000 clones, about 95% of which are singletons. Trimming took off 0 bases at V and 6 bases at J, with 14 bases between the two ends. Germline values: CDR1 KGHSH, CDR2 LQKENI. This CDR3 has 15 residues. These data originate in a study of graft-versus-host responses after intestinal transplantation. Study at large: Multivisceral, liver-intestinal, or isolated intestinal grafts were transplanted into recipients. All recipients were given anti-thymocyte globulin induction, and tacrolimus and steroids were then administered for roughly three years.

Regarding the study as a whole: Declining HvG levels early post-transplant were linked to peak circulating GvH clone levels. Detection of GvH clones occurred in recipient marrow, and some had their first appearance in ileum or blood.

The receptor comes from a human patient who received an intestinal transplant, so some T cells may come from the graft donor. The chain recombines TRBV18 with TRBJ2-5, with D possibly TRBD1 on 6 matching bases. The source material was PBMCs, sampled around 350 days after intestinal transplant. The DNA of the CDR3 is TGTGCCAGCTCACCACCGGGGCCGACAGGAAAGACCCAGTACTTC. This gives the protein CASSPPGPTGKTQYF.